A selection of T cell receptor beta chains follows, all from one sample in a study of cytomegalovirus exposure and HLA in healthy donors. Profiling relied on immunoSEQ multiplex PCR, and the TCRdb table lists in-frame clones only, not all of them. The data show around 150,000 clones, about four fifths seen once. Sequenced sample: PBMCs. The receptors shown here come from a male donor in good health and CMV-seronegative. Both conserved end residues are part of each CDR3. Each record gives: CDR3 length, J gene, V gene, CDR3 protein.

len: 14; j_gene: TRBJ2-7; v_gene: TRBV30; CDR3aa: CAWASGGVIREQYF
len: 13; j_gene: TRBJ1-1; v_gene: TRBV30; CDR3aa: CAWSRQGITSAFF
len: 13; j_gene: TRBJ1-6; v_gene: TRBV7-5; CDR3aa: CATRWDRHSPLHF
len: 15; j_gene: TRBJ1-2; v_gene: TRBV6-6; CDR3aa: CASSPPGQGAFGYTF
len: 14; j_gene: TRBJ2-3; v_gene: TRBV7-9; CDR3aa: CASRPDRGTDTQYF
len: 14; j_gene: TRBJ2-7; v_gene: TRBV4-3; CDR3aa: CASSRGTGIYEQYF
len: 15; j_gene: TRBJ2-2; v_gene: TRBV9; CDR3aa: CASSVVVAGTGELFF
len: 14; j_gene: TRBJ2-5; v_gene: TRBV18; CDR3aa: CASSPMNTQETQYF
len: 15; j_gene: TRBJ2-1; v_gene: TRBV19; CDR3aa: CASSIDRGRYNEQFF
len: 15; j_gene: TRBJ2-7; v_gene: TRBV10-3; CDR3aa: CAISDGTESSYEQYF
len: 16; j_gene: TRBJ2-2; v_gene: TRBV7-2; CDR3aa: CASSSRGGPNTGELFF
len: 15; j_gene: TRBJ2-6; v_gene: TRBV6-4; CDR3aa: CASSDRTAGANVLTF
len: 16; j_gene: TRBJ2-1; v_gene: TRBV12-1; CDR3aa: CASSPSTRGRYNEQFF
len: 16; j_gene: TRBJ1-3; v_gene: TRBV6-5; CDR3aa: CASSSARDNSGNTIYF
len: 14; j_gene: TRBJ1-2; v_gene: TRBV7-2; CDR3aa: CASSSRQGISGYTF
len: 16; j_gene: TRBJ2-5; v_gene: TRBV14; CDR3aa: CASSRRTSGGEETQYF
len: 14; j_gene: TRBJ2-7; v_gene: TRBV9; CDR3aa: CASSVGQGRYEQYF